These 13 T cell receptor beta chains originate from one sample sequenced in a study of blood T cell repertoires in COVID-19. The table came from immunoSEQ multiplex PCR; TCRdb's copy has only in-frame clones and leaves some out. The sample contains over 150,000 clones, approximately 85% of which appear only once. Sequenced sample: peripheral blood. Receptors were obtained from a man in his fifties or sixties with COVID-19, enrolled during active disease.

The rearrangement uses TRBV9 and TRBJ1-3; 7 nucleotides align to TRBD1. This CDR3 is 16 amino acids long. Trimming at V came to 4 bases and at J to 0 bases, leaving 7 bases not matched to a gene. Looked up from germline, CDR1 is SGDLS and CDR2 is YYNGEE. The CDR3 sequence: CASSLLGQISGNTIYF. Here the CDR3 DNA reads TGTGCCAGCAGCTTACTGGGACAGATCTCTGGAAACACCATATATTTT.

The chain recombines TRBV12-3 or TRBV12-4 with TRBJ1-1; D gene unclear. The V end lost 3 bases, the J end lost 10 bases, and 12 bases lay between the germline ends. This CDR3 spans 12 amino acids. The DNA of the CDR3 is TGTGCCAGCAGTTTTTTAGAGAGTATAGCTTTCTTT. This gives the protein CASSFLESIAFF.

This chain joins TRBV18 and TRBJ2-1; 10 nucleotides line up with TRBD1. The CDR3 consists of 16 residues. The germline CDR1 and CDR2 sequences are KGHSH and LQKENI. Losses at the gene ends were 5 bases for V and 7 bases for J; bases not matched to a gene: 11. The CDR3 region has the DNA TGTGCCAGCTCATCCCGGGACAGGGGAGGGAAAAATGAGCAGTTCTTC. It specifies CASSSRDRGGKNEQFF.

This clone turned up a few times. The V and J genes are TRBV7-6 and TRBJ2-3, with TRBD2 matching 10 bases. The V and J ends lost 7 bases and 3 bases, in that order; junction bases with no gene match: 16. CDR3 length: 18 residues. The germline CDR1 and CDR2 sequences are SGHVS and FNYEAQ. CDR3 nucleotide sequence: TGTGCCAGCACCCGACTAAGCGGGAGGGCCGGGGAGACAGATACGCAGTATTTT. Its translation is CASTRLSGRAGETDTQYF.

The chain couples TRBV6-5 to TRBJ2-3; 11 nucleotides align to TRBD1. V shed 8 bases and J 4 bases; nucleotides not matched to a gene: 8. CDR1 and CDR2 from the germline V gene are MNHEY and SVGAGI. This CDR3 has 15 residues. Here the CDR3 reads CASATGTGGADTQYF. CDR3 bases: TGTGCCAGCGCGACCGGGACAGGGGGAGCAGATACGCAGTATTTT.

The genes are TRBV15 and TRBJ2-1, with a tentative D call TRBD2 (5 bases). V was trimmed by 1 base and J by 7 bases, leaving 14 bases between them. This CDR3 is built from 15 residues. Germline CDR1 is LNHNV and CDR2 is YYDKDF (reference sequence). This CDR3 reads CATSRVTGLSNEQFF. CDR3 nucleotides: TGTGCCACCAGCAGAGTCACGGGGTTAAGTAATGAGCAGTTCTTC.

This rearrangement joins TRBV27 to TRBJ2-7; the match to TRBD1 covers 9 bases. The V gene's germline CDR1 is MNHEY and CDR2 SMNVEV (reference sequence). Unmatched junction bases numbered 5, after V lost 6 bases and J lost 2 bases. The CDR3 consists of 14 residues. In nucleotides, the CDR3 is TGTGCCAGCAGCCCGGGACAGGGTACCTACGAGCAGTACTTC. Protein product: CASSPGQGTYEQYF.

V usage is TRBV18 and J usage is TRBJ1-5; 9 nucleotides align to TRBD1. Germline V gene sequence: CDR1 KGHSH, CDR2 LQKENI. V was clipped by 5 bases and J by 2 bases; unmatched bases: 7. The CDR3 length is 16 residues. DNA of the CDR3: TGTGCCAGCTCAATCACAGGGGGCGAGGGCAATCAGCCCCAGCATTTT. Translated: CASSITGGEGNQPQHF.

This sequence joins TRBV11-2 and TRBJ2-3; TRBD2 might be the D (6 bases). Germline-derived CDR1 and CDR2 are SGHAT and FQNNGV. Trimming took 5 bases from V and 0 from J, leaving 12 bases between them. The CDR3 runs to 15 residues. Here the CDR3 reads CASSRIAVSTDTQYF. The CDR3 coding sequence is TGTGCCAGCAGCCGAATAGCGGTTAGCACAGATACGCAGTATTTT.

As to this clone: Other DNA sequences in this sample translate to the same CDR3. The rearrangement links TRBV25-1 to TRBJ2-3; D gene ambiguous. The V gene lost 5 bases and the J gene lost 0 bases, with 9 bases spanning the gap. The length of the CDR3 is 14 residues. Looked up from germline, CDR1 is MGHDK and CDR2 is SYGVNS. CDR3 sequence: CASSLAASTDTQYF. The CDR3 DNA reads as TGTGCCAGCAGTCTCGCGGCTAGCACAGATACGCAGTATTTT.

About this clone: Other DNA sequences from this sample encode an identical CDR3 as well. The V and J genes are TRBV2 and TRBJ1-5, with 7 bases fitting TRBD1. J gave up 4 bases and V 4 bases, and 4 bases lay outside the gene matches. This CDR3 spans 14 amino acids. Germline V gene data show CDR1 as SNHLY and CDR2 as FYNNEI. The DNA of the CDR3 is TGTGCCAGCAGTGGACAGGGTGGTAATCAGCCCCAGCATTTT. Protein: CASSGQGGNQPQHF.

The CDR3 nucleotides read TGTGCCAGCAGTTTATCGTCGGTTTTGCCCGGGGCCAACGTCCTGACTTTC. Translated, it gives CASSLSSVLPGANVLTF. The chain recombines TRBV27 with TRBJ2-6, with D unresolved. Trimming removed 0 bases at V and 4 bases at J, with 13 bases between. Germline lookup yields CDR1 MNHEY and CDR2 SMNVEV (reference sequence). The CDR3 has 17 residues.

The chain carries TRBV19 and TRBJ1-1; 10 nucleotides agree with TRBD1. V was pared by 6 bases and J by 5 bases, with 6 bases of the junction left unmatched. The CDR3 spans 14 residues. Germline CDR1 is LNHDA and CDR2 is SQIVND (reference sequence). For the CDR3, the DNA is TGTGCCAGTAGACGACAGGGGGCGCAAACTGAAGCTTTCTTT. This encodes CASRRQGAQTEAFF. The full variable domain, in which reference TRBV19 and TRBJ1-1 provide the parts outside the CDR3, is DGGITQSPKYLFRKEGQNVTLSCEQNLNHDAMYWYRQDPGQGLRLIYYSQIVNDFQKGDIAEGYSVSREKKESFPLTVTSAQKNPTAFYLCASRRQGAQTEAFFGQGTRLTVV.